A single sample gave rise to the 2 T cell receptor beta chains below, sequenced in a study of identical twins (dated by TCRdb to 2016 to 2017). Library creation used 5' RACE. Sequencer: Illumina HiSeq 2000. TCRdb reprocessed the public reads (quality trimming at Q25 with fastp, clone calling with MiXCR) and kept in-frame beta chains. When rows share a CDR3 protein, they turn into one entry using the most common DNA and genes. Counted in this sample were about 920,000 distinct CDR3 sequences; roughly an eighth of them appeared once. The ten biggest clones cover roughly 1.6% of the sample. In addition, the sample was reused for a study of yellow fever vaccine responses in identical twins.

Sequenced material: PBMCs. These TCRs come from a woman between 18 and 29 years old in good health.

The chain couples TRBV28 to TRBJ2-1, with 7 bases lining up with TRBD1. Germline-derived CDR1 and CDR2 are MDHEN and SYDVKM. The V segment lost 5 bases and the J segment 5 bases; nucleotides outside the gene matches: 12. The CDR3 extends over 16 amino acids. CDR3 in amino acids: CASSPPDRSAHNEQFF. The CDR3 DNA sequence: TGTGCCAGCAGTCCACCGGACAGGTCTGCCCACAATGAGCAGTTCTTC.

The rearrangement joins TRBV18 to TRBJ1-6; D remains unclear. Germline assignment: CDR1 KGHSH and CDR2 LQKENI. Trimming removed 3 bases at V and 8 bases at J, with 14 bases between. CDR3 length: 15 amino acids. This CDR3 is CASSPGGRRDSPLHF. CDR3 nucleotides: TGTGCCAGCTCACCCGGTGGCAGACGAGATTCACCCCTCCACTTT.